This TCR beta chain is from a study of response to subunit inactivated influenza vaccine (dated by TCRdb to the late 2010s). Looking at the study overall: To follow how T cells responded to a trivalent subunit inactivated influenza vaccine, the researchers relied on deep quantitative profiling of the T cell receptor repertoire.

Libraries came from RT-PCR. The instrument given in TCRdb is Illumina HiSeq 2500. In TCRdb, the public reads were trimmed at Q25 with fastp and aligned with MiXCR, with productive beta chains retained. Every CDR3 protein is listed once, alongside the most common genes and DNA of its rows. The sample data list some 500,000 distinct CDR3 sequences, and around 25% of these were observed just once. The ten most abundant clones make up 1.9% of the sample. On the study overall, not on this receptor specifically: It was suggested by the authors that each seasonal influenza vaccination may recruit only a limited number of new T cells.

The sample holds a few counts of this clonotype. Its binding antigen is unknown. One base away there is no much larger clone; base qualities are not given. Trimming costs V 4 bases and J 3 bases, and their ends lie 9 bases apart. From the cysteine up to the phenylalanine, the CDR3 has a length of 13 residues. Just the 39-base CDR3 DNA is kept, in frame starting at base 1. Sequences LNHNV (CDR1) and YYDKDF (CDR2) are obtained from the germline V gene (reference sequence). This clonotype was obtained from a man between 50 and 59 years old who received an inactivated influenza vaccine. Donor details come from another sample of the same person, matched by shared clones. The receptor chain draws on TRBV15 and TRBJ2-5; the D region possibly corresponds to TRBD1 (5 bases align). Sequencing was performed on CD4+ T cells sorted from PBMCs, taken more than 4 days after vaccination. The sequenced DNA is TGTGCCACCAGCAAGGACACTGAAGAGACCCAGTACTTC. The translation is CATSKDTEETQYF. The CDR3 plus the reference TRBV15 and TRBJ2-5 genes for the other parts give the full variable domain: DAMVIQNPRYQVTQFGKPVTLSCSQTLNHNVMYWYQQKSSQAPKLLFHYYDKDFNNEADTPDNFQSRRPNTSFCFLDIRSPGLGDTAMYLCATSKDTEETQYFGPGTRLLVL.